Listed below are T cell receptor beta chains from one sample, sequenced in a study of patients and donors after allogeneic stem cell transplantation. One entry per CDR3 protein, called by TCRdb with MiXCR from the RT-PCR reads. The sample carries roughly 940,000 distinct CDR3 sequences, roughly 18% recorded once. The sample consisted of blood, either unsorted or a sorted T cell fraction (not recorded which). Every receptor here comes from a human donor who was either an allogeneic HSCT recipient or a stem cell or donor lymphocyte infusion donor (not recorded which). It is not recorded whose cells these are; they may come from a transplant donor. Each CDR3 is given with its conserved first and last residue.

>TRBJ2-5|TRBV24-1
CATSQPGEETQYF
>TRBJ2-7|TRBV7-6
CASSLQLGQGYEQYF
>TRBJ2-1|TRBV5-4
CASSLDLRGSNEQFF
>TRBJ1-1|TRBV6-1
CASTPGTAYTEAFF
>TRBJ1-1|TRBV27
CASSLSGGWATEAFF
>TRBJ2-3|TRBV4-3
CASSQPDRDEADTQYF
>TRBJ2-7|TRBV4-1
CASSPRRSGTSSYEQYF
>TRBJ2-5|TRBV3-1
CASSQGSGTSRETQYF
>TRBJ1-5|TRBV5-1
CASSLGPDGDQPQHF
>TRBJ1-2|TRBV6-5
CASSYGRGGYGYTF
>TRBJ2-2|TRBV10-3
CAISLGLAGHTGELFF
>TRBJ1-1|TRBV6-1
CAIRVPNTEAFF
>TRBJ2-7|TRBV9
CASSVVGGSEQYF
>TRBJ1-1|TRBV6-5
CASSYPGGMNTEAFF
>TRBJ1-2|TRBV12-3/TRBV12-4
CASSFGGSGYTF
>TRBJ1-1|TRBV12-3/TRBV12-4
CASSLGGTDF
>TRBJ1-1|TRBV7-9
CASRSMTEAFF
>TRBJ2-7|TRBV15
CATSLGDGTGTYEQYF
>TRBJ2-7|TRBV3-1
CASSPGLANGEQYF
>TRBJ2-2|TRBV7-3
CASSSTSGNRGELFF
>TRBJ2-7|TRBV12-3/TRBV12-4
CASSLVLVSREQYF
>TRBJ2-7|TRBV18
CASSHRDRGNEQYF
>TRBJ1-5|TRBV5-6
CASSGTISNQPQHF
>TRBJ2-5|TRBV25-1
CASSDPGRPETQYF
>TRBJ2-5|TRBV7-9
CASSSGHLRKETQYF
>TRBJ2-2|TRBV20-1
CSARQTNTGELFF
>TRBJ2-7|TRBV5-1
CASSAPGRSSYEQYF
>TRBJ2-1|TRBV28
CASSLPQHNEQFF
>TRBJ2-2|TRBV5-1
CASSFGWQGKPAELFF
>TRBJ2-3|TRBV7-2
CASSQAADTQYF
>TRBJ1-5|TRBV12-3/TRBV12-4
CASSLTENQPQHF
>TRBJ1-1|TRBV6-6
CASSYSRQAEAFF
>TRBJ2-2|TRBV11-2
CASNSRGLSAGELFF
>TRBJ1-5|TRBV27
CASSSRDGSNQPQHF
>TRBJ2-1|TRBV18
CASSPQLLAGVYNEQFF
>TRBJ2-5|TRBV4-3
CASSQDGLAGETQYF
>TRBJ1-5|TRBV20-1
CSARGTRNQPQHF
>TRBJ2-5|TRBV7-7
CASSQTGVRETQYF
>TRBJ1-1|TRBV11-3
CASGAASQNTEAFF
>TRBJ2-7|TRBV18
CASSPGAFSYEQYF
>TRBJ1-5|TRBV11-2
CASSSRAGGNQPQHF
>TRBJ2-7|TRBV6-1
CASSTGQGAEEQYF
>TRBJ2-5|TRBV19
CASSITAGGGTQYF
>TRBJ2-1|TRBV3-1
CASSTGATYNEQFF
>TRBJ1-1|TRBV2
CASGSRTAEAFF
>TRBJ1-6|TRBV30
CAWSLVFLVGSPLHF
>TRBJ2-5|TRBV3-1
CASSPPDRLTQYF
>TRBJ2-7|TRBV7-9
CASSLGGGTISYEQYF
>TRBJ2-2|TRBV6-2/TRBV6-3
CASSQPGQNTGELFF
>TRBJ2-1|TRBV21-1
CASKEEDFLQFF
>TRBJ2-7|TRBV5-5
CASREPGPRSHEQYF
>TRBJ2-7|TRBV5-6
CASSLKGPAISYEQYF
>TRBJ1-4|TRBV18
CASSPPGGGGEKLFF
>TRBJ1-1|TRBV12-3/TRBV12-4
CASSSGRSTEAFF
>TRBJ1-2|TRBV12-3/TRBV12-4
CASSLVGFGYGYTF
>TRBJ2-3|TRBV2
CASGDPRGITDTQYF
>TRBJ2-1|TRBV12-3/TRBV12-4
CASSFRLAESSYNEQFF
>TRBJ2-3|TRBV6-1
CASRRGIGTDTQYF
>TRBJ1-1|TRBV20-1
CSARVDRGSTEAFF
>TRBJ1-2|TRBV7-9
CASSLEPSNYGYTF